These T cell receptor beta chains were read from a single sample in a study of cytomegalovirus exposure and HLA in healthy donors. Profiling relied on immunoSEQ multiplex PCR, and the TCRdb table lists in-frame clones only, not all of them. The sample carries 150,000 to 200,000 clones, less than 80% recorded once. The sample consisted of PBMCs. These receptors were taken from a man aged 40-49 years in good health and CMV-seronegative. CDR3s include the opening cysteine and the closing phenylalanine or tryptophan. A D gene is named only where the DNA matches it firmly. A row's size may be missing; if present it is once, few, many or a size class.

DNA,CDR3,V,D,J,size
TGTGCCAGCAGTTTACCCAAGCGGGGGGGTAGGAATGAGCAGTTCTTC,CASSLPKRGGRNEQFF,TRBV28,TRBD2,TRBJ2-1,few
TGTGCCAGCAGAGACAGGGTAGTTAACTATGGCTACACCTTC,CASRDRVVNYGYTF,TRBV2,TRBD1,TRBJ1-2,.
TGCGCCAGCAGCCAAGGGACAGGGAGGAGTGGTGAGCAGTTCTTC,CASSQGTGRSGEQFF,TRBV4-1,TRBD1,TRBJ2-1,.
TGCAGCGTTTCGACAGGGGGGAACACTGAAGCTTTCTTT,CSVSTGGNTEAFF,TRBV29-1,TRBD1,TRBJ1-1,.
TGTGCCTGGAGTGTTGAGACAGGGGGTGGCTACACCTTC,CAWSVETGGGYTF,TRBV30,TRBD1,TRBJ1-2,.
TGTGCCAGCAGCTTAGGAGGGAGCCAGCCCCAGCATTTT,CASSLGGSQPQHF,TRBV7-8,.,TRBJ1-5,few
TGTGCCTGGAGTTTTGGGACAGGGGTTCGGGACGAGCAGTACTTC,CAWSFGTGVRDEQYF,TRBV30,TRBD1,TRBJ2-7,.
TGTGCCAGCAGTGCATTGATAGCGGGGGGGCACGGAGATACGCAGTATTTT,CASSALIAGGHGDTQYF,TRBV6-1,TRBD2,TRBJ2-3,.
TGTGCCAGCAGCCAAGTGGCAGGGAACTCTGGAAACACCATATATTTT,CASSQVAGNSGNTIYF,TRBV14,.,TRBJ1-3,.
TGTGCCAGTAGTATGGGAAGGGGCTCAGTGGAGACCCAGTACTTC,CASSMGRGSVETQYF,TRBV19,.,TRBJ2-5,.
TGCGCCAGCAGCCTGACTAGCGGGGGCTACAATGAGCAGTTCTTC,CASSLTSGGYNEQFF,TRBV4-1,TRBD2,TRBJ2-1,once
TGTGCCAGCAGCGTAGCGGGTAGCGGGGGGGGCTACAATGAGCAGTTCTTC,CASSVAGSGGGYNEQFF,TRBV9,TRBD2,TRBJ2-1,.
TGTGCCAGCAGAGGGACAGGGGATGGAAACACCATATATTTT,CASRGTGDGNTIYF,TRBV19,TRBD1,TRBJ1-3,.
TGCGCCAGCAGCTTACGAGGCCCGTATGAGACCCAGTACTTC,CASSLRGPYETQYF,TRBV5-1,.,TRBJ2-5,.
TGCGCCAGCAGCTTGGCCACAGGGGAGTACGAGCAGTACTTC,CASSLATGEYEQYF,TRBV5-1,TRBD1,TRBJ2-7,once
TGTGCCAGCCGGAGTCTAGCGGGCCTCCCAGGGTCCTACGAGCAGTACTTC,CASRSLAGLPGSYEQYF,TRBV2,TRBD2,TRBJ2-7,.
TGTGCCAGCAGTTTGAGGGGTCCCGGCCAGCCCCAGCATTTT,CASSLRGPGQPQHF,TRBV5-7,.,TRBJ1-5,once
TGTGCCAGCAGTGGAGAAGGAGGGAACTATGGCTACACCTTC,CASSGEGGNYGYTF,TRBV6-4,.,TRBJ1-2,.
TGCAGCGTTGTCCGGCTAGGAATTAGCACAGATACGCAGTATTTT,CSVVRLGISTDTQYF,TRBV29-1,.,TRBJ2-3,few
TGTGCCTGGAGTAGCGGCCCCTACAATGAGCAGTTCTTC,CAWSSGPYNEQFF,TRBV30,.,TRBJ2-1,.
TGTGCCAGCAGTTACGACAGGGACCTCTACGAGCAGTGCTTC,CASSYDRDLYEQCF,TRBV6-5,TRBD1,TRBJ2-7,.
TGTGCCAGCAGGGGGGAGGTAGGGGGCCACAATGAGCAGTTCTTC,CASRGEVGGHNEQFF,TRBV28,.,TRBJ2-1,.
TGTGCCAGCAGCACAAGGACAGGCCCTAATTCACCCCTCCACTTT,CASSTRTGPNSPLHF,TRBV28,TRBD1,TRBJ1-6,.
TGCGCCAGCAGCCGAACCCCAGGTTCAGGGAATGAGCAGTTCTTC,CASSRTPGSGNEQFF,TRBV5-1,.,TRBJ2-1,few
TGTGCCAGCAGCTTAACACCGACTAGCACAGATACGCAGTATTTT,CASSLTPTSTDTQYF,TRBV7-2,.,TRBJ2-3,.
TGTGCCAGTAGTATAATGGGAGGGGCTACCTTAGGCTACAATGAGCAGTTCTTC,CASSIMGGATLGYNEQFF,TRBV19,TRBD2,TRBJ2-1,once
TGTGCCAGCAGTGAAGCGGGGGCAGAAAACACCGGGGAGCTGTTTTTT,CASSEAGAENTGELFF,TRBV2,.,TRBJ2-2,.
TGTGCCAGCAGCTTAGAGGGAGGCCGACCTTCGGAGACCCAGTACTTC,CASSLEGGRPSETQYF,TRBV7-2,.,TRBJ2-5,.
TGTGCCAGCAGCTTGGCGACAGGGGAGATAGAGACCCAGTACTTC,CASSLATGEIETQYF,TRBV5-4,TRBD1,TRBJ2-5,.
TGTGCCAGCAGCCGAATAGCGGGAGCGGGCTACAATGAGCAGTTCTTC,CASSRIAGAGYNEQFF,TRBV5-8,TRBD2,TRBJ2-1,.
TGTGCCAGCAGCCAATCTCCAGGTTTCCTCCCCGGGGAGCTGTTTTTT,CASSQSPGFLPGELFF,TRBV5-8,.,TRBJ2-2,once
TGTGCTAGTGGTATACCAAAGGCAGGGAATGGGAACACTGAAGCTTTCTTT,CASGIPKAGNGNTEAFF,TRBV12-5,.,TRBJ1-1,.
TGTGCCATCAGCACCCCCGGGACAGGGGACTACGAGCAGTACTTC,CAISTPGTGDYEQYF,TRBV10-3,TRBD1,TRBJ2-7,.
TGTGCCAGCAGCACCAGGGGGACAGCTGGGGCCAACGTCCTGACTTTC,CASSTRGTAGANVLTF,TRBV11-2,TRBD1,TRBJ2-6,.
TGCGCCAGCAGCTTCAGCGGGGCAGGGAACACTGAAGCTTTCTTT,CASSFSGAGNTEAFF,TRBV5-1,.,TRBJ1-1,.
TGTGCCACCAAACCGGGACACATGTTCACAGATACGCAGTATTTT,CATKPGHMFTDTQYF,TRBV15,.,TRBJ2-3,.
TGTGCCAGCAGCCAGGGGTCAGGGATATCCTACAATGAGCAGTTCTTC,CASSQGSGISYNEQFF,TRBV7-7,.,TRBJ2-1,.
TGTGCCAGCAGCGTAGGAACAAACAATCAGCCCCAGCATTTT,CASSVGTNNQPQHF,TRBV9,.,TRBJ1-5,.
TGTGCCAGTAGTAGACAGGGCCGTGGGTCCTACAATGAGCAGTTCTTC,CASSRQGRGSYNEQFF,TRBV19,TRBD1,TRBJ2-1,few
TGTGCCAGCATGGGGGAGGGCCACAGGGATCAGCCCCAGCATTTT,CASMGEGHRDQPQHF,TRBV2,.,TRBJ1-5,few
TGTGCCAGCAGCTTAGGTCAGGGTAATTCACCCCTCCACTTT,CASSLGQGNSPLHF,TRBV5-6,.,TRBJ1-6,few
TGCGCCAGCAGCCAAGAGCAGGGGCTTGCCTACAATGAGCAGTTCTTC,CASSQEQGLAYNEQFF,TRBV4-3,.,TRBJ2-1,few
TGTGCCAGCAGTCATGGGACTAGCGAGTACTACGAGCAGTACTTC,CASSHGTSEYYEQYF,TRBV6-6,TRBD2,TRBJ2-7,.
TGTGCCACCAGAGCGGGGCTCAGCACAGATACGCAGTATTTT,CATRAGLSTDTQYF,TRBV14,TRBD2,TRBJ2-3,.
TGTGCCAGCAGCTTAGGCAGGGATAGGTATGGCTACACCTTC,CASSLGRDRYGYTF,TRBV7-2,.,TRBJ1-2,.
TGTGCCAGCAGTAGCGGGAGTAGAGCCGGGGAGCTGTTTTTT,CASSSGSRAGELFF,TRBV11-3,TRBD2,TRBJ2-2,.
TGTGCCAGCAGCTTACTGACAGGGTCCAACACTGAAGCTTTCTTT,CASSLLTGSNTEAFF,TRBV11-1,TRBD1,TRBJ1-1,.
TGTGCCAGCAGCTCGGGACAGGGGGAGGAGACCCAGTACTTC,CASSSGQGEETQYF,TRBV5-6,TRBD1,TRBJ2-5,.
TGTGCCAGCAGCTTAAGTCTAGCGGAGGCCTACGAGCAGTACTTC,CASSLSLAEAYEQYF,TRBV7-9,TRBD2,TRBJ2-7,few
TGTGCCAGCAGCCAAGGACAGTACCAAGAGACCCAGTACTTC,CASSQGQYQETQYF,TRBV14,.,TRBJ2-5,few
TGTGCCAGCGGGGGACTAGGGGAAATCAATGAGCAGTTCTTC,CASGGLGEINEQFF,TRBV13,TRBD2,TRBJ2-1,once
TGTGCCAGCAGTCCGGACAGATCTAACTATGGCTACACCTTC,CASSPDRSNYGYTF,TRBV2,.,TRBJ1-2,once
TGTGCCAGCCATAGCCAAAGCGATTCCTACGAGCAGTACTTC,CASHSQSDSYEQYF,TRBV6-6,.,TRBJ2-7,once
TGTGCCTGGAGTCTGGGGCAGGGTCAGCCCCAGCATTTT,CAWSLGQGQPQHF,TRBV30,.,TRBJ1-5,few
TGTGCCAGCAGTCTCACCGGGACATACCAAGAGACCCAGTACTTC,CASSLTGTYQETQYF,TRBV6-1,.,TRBJ2-5,.
TGCGCCAGCAGCCAGGGGGGGTACGAGCAGTACTTC,CASSQGGYEQYF,TRBV4-1,TRBD2,TRBJ2-7,few
TGCGCCAGCAGTCGTACTAGCACCAGTTCGACCTACGAGCAGTACTTC,CASSRTSTSSTYEQYF,TRBV5-1,.,TRBJ2-7,.